This T cell receptor (beta chain) came from a study of CD8 T cells in ankylosing spondylitis. General study results and limits: One TCR beta motif, made up of 7 or 8 highly homologous variants, appeared characteristic of ankylosing spondylitis blood.

This CDR3 is built from 18 residues. Trimming pared 0 bases from V and 0 bases from J, leaving 15 bases between. Germline V lookup: CDR1 SGHVS, CDR2 FQNEAQ. This clonotype was recorded at least ten times. The antigen is undetermined. TCRdb re-called the 5' RACE reads with MiXCR, one entry per CDR3 protein. The sample includes approximately 250,000 distinct CDR3 sequences, approximately 8% of them seen just once. The chain has TRBV7-8 and TRBJ1-5, with a weak D call TRBD1 (5 bases). The sequence was obtained from a female donor with ankylosing spondylitis or in good health (not recorded which). Sequenced sample: blood, either unsorted or a sorted T cell fraction (not recorded which). Here the CDR3 reads CASSLAGLIVPSNQPQHF. In DNA form, the CDR3 reads TGTGCCAGCAGCTTAGCGGGACTGATTGTCCCTAGCAATCAGCCCCAGCATTTT.